This T cell receptor beta chain emerged from a study of blood T cell repertoires in COVID-19. Study overall: Samples representing acute and convalescent COVID-19 were sourced from the United States, Italy and Spain. T cells, B-cell-depleted T cells, or PBMCs supplied cDNA or gDNA.

The V gene's germline CDR1 is MNHEY and CDR2 SVGAGI. Trimming took off 4 bases at V and 2 bases at J, with 17 bases between the two ends. The CDR3 spans 16 residues. In the source study's methods: Counts of nucleated cells, estimated from reference gene primer amplification, were obtained. Profiled with immunoSEQ multiplex PCR; TCRdb holds only in-frame clones, not every one. That table is the source of V, J and clone size, and D and trimming were worked out from the DNA. The profile shows about 45,000 clones, 86% of them singletons. The sequence derives from a human donor in a cohort sampled during active COVID-19. The chain has TRBV6-5 and TRBJ2-5; D ambiguous. Sequenced input: peripheral blood. CDR3 in amino acids: CASSSLRNVRQETQYF. CDR3 DNA: TGTGCCAGCAGTTCCCTACGTAATGTGAGGCAAGAGACCCAGTACTTC.